Presented here are 14 T cell receptor beta chains from one specimen sequenced in a study of immune evolution from preneoplasia to lung adenocarcinoma. Data came from immunoSEQ multiplex PCR; TCRdb stores just in-frame clones and leaves some out. The table has 11,000 to 15,000 clones, 80% to 90% seen once. Sample: FFPE minimally invasive lung adenocarcinoma tissue. These receptors were collected from an older person with lung adenocarcinoma.

The V gene is TRBV28, the J gene TRBJ1-2; 8 nucleotides line up with TRBD1. The CDR3 sequence is 14 residues long. CDR1 is MDHEN and CDR2 is SYDVKM in the germline V gene. Unmatched junction bases numbered 7, after V lost 6 bases and J lost 4 bases. CDR3 loop: CASRGQGAPYGYTF. CDR3 DNA: TGTGCCAGCAGGGGTCAGGGGGCTCCCTATGGCTACACCTTC.

J is TRBJ2-3 and V is TRBV5-1; unclear D gene. The CDR3 has 14 residues. V was shortened by 4 bases and J by 1 base, with 10 bases between the two germline ends. Germline CDR1 reads SGHRS; CDR2 reads YFSETQ. The CDR3 reads CASSLESRTDTQYF. Here the CDR3 DNA reads TGCGCCAGCAGCCTCGAGAGTCGCACAGATACGCAGTATTTT.

The chain combines TRBV28 with TRBJ2-7, with TRBD2 matching 10 bases. The CDR3 has 13 residues. Germline V lookup: CDR1 MDHEN, CDR2 SYDVKM. V lost 8 bases to trimming and J lost 3 bases; unmatched junction nucleotides: 4. CDR3 sequence: CASSSGGLYEQYF. CDR3 nucleotide sequence: TGTGCCAGCTCTAGCGGGGGTCTCTACGAGCAGTACTTC.

The rearrangement uses TRBV6-1 and TRBJ1-2, with D possibly being TRBD1 (6 bases). The CDR3 is made up of 14 amino acids. Between the trimmed V and J ends, which lost 4 bases and 8 bases, there was a span of 17 bases. Germline lookup yields CDR1 MNHNS and CDR2 SASEGT. The CDR3 here is CASSVTGLVYGYTF. The DNA for the CDR3 is TGTGCCAGCAGTGTGACAGGTCTGGTTTACGGCTACACCTTC.

In regard to this clone: At one boundary the junction diverges from the germline segment, which might be a read error. The chain couples TRBV10-3 to TRBJ1-2, with D hard to call. This CDR3 has 14 amino acids. CDR1 and CDR2 (germline): ENHRY, SYGVKD. CDR3 DNA: TGTGCCATCGAAGCAGGCCCAGGTCACCATGGCTACACCTTT. Translated: CAIEAGPGHHGYTF.

The chain links TRBV7-9 to TRBJ1-2; tentative D call: TRBD1 (6 bases). This CDR3 comprises 15 residues. Trimming took off 7 bases at V and 1 base at J, with 16 bases between the two ends. CDR1 is SEHNR and CDR2 is FQNEAQ in the germline V gene (reference sequence). CDR3 coding DNA: TGTGCCAGCACCGACCTGGGGACACTTAACTATGGCTACACCTTC. Amino acids: CASTDLGTLNYGYTF.

This clone has a single count. The chain carries TRBV10-1 and TRBJ1-2, with 9 bases fitting TRBD1. V trimming: 3 bases; J trimming: 4 bases; junction bases outside the gene matches: 3. CDR1 WNHNN and CDR2 SYGVQD come from the germline V gene (reference sequence). The CDR3 has 14 residues. CDR3 nucleotide sequence: TGCGCCAGCAGTGACTCGGGACAGGGCTATGGCTACACCTTC. This encodes CASSDSGQGYGYTF.

This clone was recorded only once. The chain couples TRBV6-5 to TRBJ2-3, with D perhaps matching TRBD2 (5 bases). This CDR3 is 15 amino acids long. CDR1 and CDR2 from the germline V gene are MNHEY and SVGAGI. V lost 6 bases, J lost 0 bases, and 13 bases lay in between. CDR3 bases: TGTGCCAGCAGCCGCCGAGGACTTAGCACAGATACGCAGTATTTT. It translates to CASSRRGLSTDTQYF.

CDR3 region: CSVARPGGEQFF. The DNA of the CDR3 is TGCAGCGTTGCAAGACCAGGGGGTGAGCAGTTCTTC. V is TRBV29-1 and J is TRBJ2-1, with TRBD1 matching 7 bases. The CDR3 spans 12 residues. CDR1 SQVTM and CDR2 ANQGSEA come from the germline V gene. After removal of 4 bases from V and 9 bases from J, the junction contained 6 bases not matched to a gene.

V and J are TRBV6-1 and TRBJ1-1; D not resolved. CDR1 and CDR2 (germline): MNHNS, SASEGT. This CDR3 is 11 amino acids long. V dropped 10 bases and J dropped 2 bases, with 8 bases sitting between them. The CDR3 DNA is TGTGCCACCGGACCTAACACTGAAGCTTTCTTT. Residues: CATGPNTEAFF.

CDR3 protein: CASSLQRHNEQFF. DNA for the CDR3: TGTGCCAGCAGTTTGCAGAGACACAATGAGCAGTTCTTC. The V and J genes are TRBV28 and TRBJ2-1; no firm D call. From germline, CDR1 is MDHEN and CDR2 SYDVKM. Trimming removed 3 bases from V and 5 bases from J, with 8 bases in between. The CDR3 sequence is 13 residues long.

In DNA form, the CDR3 reads TGTGCCAGCAGCCCGGGCGAGAGGGCCCTCAACGTCCTGACTTTC. Its translation is CASSPGERALNVLTF. This chain uses TRBV14 with TRBJ2-6; D possibly corresponds to TRBD2 (5 bases). The CDR3 contains 15 residues. V was cut by 4 bases and J by 9 bases, with 16 bases left in between. The germline gives CDR1 SGHDN, CDR2 FVKESK.

This chain uses TRBV6-1 with TRBJ1-5, with 7 positions matching TRBD1. The CDR3 runs 13 residues. The germline V gene encodes CDR1 MNHNS and CDR2 SASEGT. V lost 5 bases, J lost 7 bases, and 5 bases stayed unmatched. The CDR3 spells CASSQGVRQPQHF. The DNA of the CDR3 is TGTGCCAGCAGTCAGGGGGTACGGCAGCCCCAGCATTTT.

V and J are TRBV5-4 and TRBJ1-3; 7 bases map to TRBD1. Trimming removed 0 bases from V and 1 base from J; junction bases left unmatched: 10. This CDR3 is built from 18 residues. From germline, CDR1 is SGHNT and CDR2 YYREEE (reference sequence). The CDR3 reads CASSLDHPGQRSGNTIYF. The CDR3 coding sequence is TGTGCCAGCAGCTTGGACCATCCGGGACAGCGGTCTGGAAACACCATATATTTT.